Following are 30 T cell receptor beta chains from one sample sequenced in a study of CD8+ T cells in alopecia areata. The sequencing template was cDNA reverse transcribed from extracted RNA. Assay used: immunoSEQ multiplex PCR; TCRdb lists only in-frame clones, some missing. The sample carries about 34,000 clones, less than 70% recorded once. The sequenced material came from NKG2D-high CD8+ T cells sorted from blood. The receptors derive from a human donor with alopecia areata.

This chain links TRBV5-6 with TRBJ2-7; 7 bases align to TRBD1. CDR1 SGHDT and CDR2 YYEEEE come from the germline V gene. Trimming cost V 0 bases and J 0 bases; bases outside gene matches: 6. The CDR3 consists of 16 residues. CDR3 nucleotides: TGTGCCAGCAGCTTGGGAGGCTGGACAGGCTCCTACGAGCAGTACTTC. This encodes CASSLGGWTGSYEQYF.

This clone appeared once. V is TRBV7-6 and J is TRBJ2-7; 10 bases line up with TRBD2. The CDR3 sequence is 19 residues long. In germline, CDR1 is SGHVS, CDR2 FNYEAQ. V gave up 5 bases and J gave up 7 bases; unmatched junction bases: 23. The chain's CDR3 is CASSPFTPTSGPTLWEQYF. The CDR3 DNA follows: TGTGCCAGCAGCCCCTTTACCCCGACTAGCGGGCCCACCCTGTGGGAGCAGTACTTC.

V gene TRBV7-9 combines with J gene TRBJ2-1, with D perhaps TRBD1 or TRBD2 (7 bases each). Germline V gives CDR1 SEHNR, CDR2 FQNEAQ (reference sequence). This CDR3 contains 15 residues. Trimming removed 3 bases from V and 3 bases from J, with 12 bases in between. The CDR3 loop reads CASSLAGGDYNEQFF. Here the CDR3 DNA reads TGTGCCAGCAGCTTGGCAGGGGGGGACTACAATGAGCAGTTCTTC.

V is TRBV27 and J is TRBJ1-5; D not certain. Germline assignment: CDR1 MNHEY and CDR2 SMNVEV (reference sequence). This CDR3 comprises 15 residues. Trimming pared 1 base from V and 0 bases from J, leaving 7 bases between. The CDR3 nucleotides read TGTGCCAGCAGTTTATGGGCCTATAGCAATCAGCCCCAGCATTTT. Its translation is CASSLWAYSNQPQHF.

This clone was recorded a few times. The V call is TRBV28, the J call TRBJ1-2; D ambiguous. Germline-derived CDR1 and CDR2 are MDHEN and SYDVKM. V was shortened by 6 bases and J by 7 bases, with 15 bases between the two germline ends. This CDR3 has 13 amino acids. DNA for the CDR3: TGTGCCAGCAGGGCTGCCGGGCCTGGTGGCTACACCTTC. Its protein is CASRAAGPGGYTF.

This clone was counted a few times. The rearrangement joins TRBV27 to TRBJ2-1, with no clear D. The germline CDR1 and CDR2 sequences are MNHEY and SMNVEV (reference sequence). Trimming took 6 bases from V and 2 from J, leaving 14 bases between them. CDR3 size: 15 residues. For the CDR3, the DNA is TGTGCCAGCAGATCCGTAACCCTCCCCTACAATGAGCAGTTCTTC. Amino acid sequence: CASRSVTLPYNEQFF.

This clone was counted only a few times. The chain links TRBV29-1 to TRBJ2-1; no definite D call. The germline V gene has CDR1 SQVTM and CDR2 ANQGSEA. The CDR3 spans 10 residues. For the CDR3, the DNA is TGCAGTGTTACGCTCAATGAGCAGTTCTTC. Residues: CSVTLNEQFF.

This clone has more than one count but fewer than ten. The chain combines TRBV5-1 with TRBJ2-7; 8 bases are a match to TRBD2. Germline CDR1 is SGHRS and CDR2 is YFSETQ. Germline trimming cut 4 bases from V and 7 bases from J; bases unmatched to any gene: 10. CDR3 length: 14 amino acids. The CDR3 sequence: CASSDPGGLREQYF. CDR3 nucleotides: TGCGCCAGCAGCGATCCGGGAGGGCTGAGAGAGCAGTACTTC.

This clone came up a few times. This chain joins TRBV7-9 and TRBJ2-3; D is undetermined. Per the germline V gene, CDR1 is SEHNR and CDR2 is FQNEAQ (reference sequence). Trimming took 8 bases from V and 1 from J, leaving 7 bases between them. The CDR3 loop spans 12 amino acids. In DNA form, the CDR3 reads TGTGCCAGCGAGTTGGGCACAGATACGCAGTATTTT. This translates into CASELGTDTQYF. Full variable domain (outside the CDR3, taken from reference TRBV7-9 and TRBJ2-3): DTGVSQNPRHKITKRGQNVTFRCDPISEHNRLYWYRQTLGQGPEFLTYFQNEAQLEKSRLLSDRFSAERPKGSFSTLEIQRTEQGDSAMYLCASELGTDTQYFGPGTRLTVL.

The CDR3 loop is CASSVARTGSYYGYTF. The DNA of the CDR3 is TGTGCCAGCAGCGTAGCTAGGACAGGGAGTTACTATGGCTACACCTTC. The chain employs TRBV9 and TRBJ1-2; 8 bases match TRBD1. Trimming cost V 0 bases and J 3 bases; bases outside gene matches: 7. There are 16 residues in the CDR3. Per the germline V gene, CDR1 is SGDLS and CDR2 is YYNGEE.

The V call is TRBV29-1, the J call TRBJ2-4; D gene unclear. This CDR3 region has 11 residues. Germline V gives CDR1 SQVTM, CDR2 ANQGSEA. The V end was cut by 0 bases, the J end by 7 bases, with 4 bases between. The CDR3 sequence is CSVEEGNIQYF. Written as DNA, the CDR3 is TGCAGCGTTGAAGAGGGGAACATTCAGTACTTC.

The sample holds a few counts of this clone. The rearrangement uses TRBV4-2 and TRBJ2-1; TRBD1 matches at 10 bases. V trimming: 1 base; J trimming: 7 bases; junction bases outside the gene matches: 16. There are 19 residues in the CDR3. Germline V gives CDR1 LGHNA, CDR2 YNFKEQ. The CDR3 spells CASSQVIGTGDVGGNEQFF. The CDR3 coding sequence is TGTGCCAGCAGCCAAGTAATAGGGACAGGGGACGTCGGGGGGAATGAGCAGTTCTTC.

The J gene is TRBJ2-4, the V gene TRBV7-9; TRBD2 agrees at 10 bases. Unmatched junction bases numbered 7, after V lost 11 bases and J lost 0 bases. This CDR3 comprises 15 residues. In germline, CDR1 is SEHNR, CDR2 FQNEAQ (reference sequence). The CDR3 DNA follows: TGTGCCGGCGGATCTAGCGGGGGAGCCAAAAACATTCAGTACTTC. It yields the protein CAGGSSGGAKNIQYF.

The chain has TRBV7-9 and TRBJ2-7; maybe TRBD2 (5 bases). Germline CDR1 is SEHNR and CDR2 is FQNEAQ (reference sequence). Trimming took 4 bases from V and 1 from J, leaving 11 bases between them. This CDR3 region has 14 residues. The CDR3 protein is CASSSGGGSYEQYF. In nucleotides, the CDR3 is TGTGCCAGCAGCTCCGGTGGCGGGTCCTACGAGCAGTACTTC.

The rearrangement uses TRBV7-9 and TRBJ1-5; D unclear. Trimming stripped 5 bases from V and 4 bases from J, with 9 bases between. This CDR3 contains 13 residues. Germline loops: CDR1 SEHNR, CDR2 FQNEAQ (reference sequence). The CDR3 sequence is CASSEMGNQPQHF. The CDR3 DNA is TGTGCCAGCAGCGAGATGGGGAATCAGCCCCAGCATTTT.

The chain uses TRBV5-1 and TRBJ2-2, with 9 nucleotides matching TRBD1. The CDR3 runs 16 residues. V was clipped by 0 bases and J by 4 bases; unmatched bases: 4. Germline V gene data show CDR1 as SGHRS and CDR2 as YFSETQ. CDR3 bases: TGCGCCAGCAGCTTGGACGGACAGGGGAGCACCGGGGAGCTGTTTTTT. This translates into CASSLDGQGSTGELFF.

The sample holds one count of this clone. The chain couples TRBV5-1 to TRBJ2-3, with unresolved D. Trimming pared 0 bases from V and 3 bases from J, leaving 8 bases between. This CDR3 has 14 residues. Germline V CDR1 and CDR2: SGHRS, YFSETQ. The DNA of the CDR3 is TGCGCCAGCAGCTTGGAACAATGGACAGATACGCAGTATTTT. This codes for CASSLEQWTDTQYF.

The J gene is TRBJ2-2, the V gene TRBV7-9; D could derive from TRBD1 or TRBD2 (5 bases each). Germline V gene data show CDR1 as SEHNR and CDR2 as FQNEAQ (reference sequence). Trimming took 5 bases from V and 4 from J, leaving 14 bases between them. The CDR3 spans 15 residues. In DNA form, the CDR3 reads TGTGCCAGCAGCGGCCTACCCGGGGCCACCGGGGAGCTGTTTTTT. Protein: CASSGLPGATGELFF.

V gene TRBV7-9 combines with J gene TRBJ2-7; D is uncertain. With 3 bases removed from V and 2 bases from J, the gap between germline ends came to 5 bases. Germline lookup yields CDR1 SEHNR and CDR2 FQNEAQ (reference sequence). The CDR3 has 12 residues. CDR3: CASSFETYEQYF. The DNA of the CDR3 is TGTGCCAGCAGCTTCGAGACCTACGAGCAGTACTTC.

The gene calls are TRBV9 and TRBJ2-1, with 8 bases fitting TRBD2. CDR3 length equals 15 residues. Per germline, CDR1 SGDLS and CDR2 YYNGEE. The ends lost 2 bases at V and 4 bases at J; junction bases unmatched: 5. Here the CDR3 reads CASSVSGTSYNEQFF. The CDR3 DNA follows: TGTGCCAGCAGCGTTTCCGGGACTAGTTACAATGAGCAGTTCTTC.

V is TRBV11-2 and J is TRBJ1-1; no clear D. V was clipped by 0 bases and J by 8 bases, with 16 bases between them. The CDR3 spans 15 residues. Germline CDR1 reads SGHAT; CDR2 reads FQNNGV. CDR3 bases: TGTGCCAGCAGCTTAGATAGTCCAGCTCTGGGGGAAGCTTTCTTT. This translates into CASSLDSPALGEAFF.

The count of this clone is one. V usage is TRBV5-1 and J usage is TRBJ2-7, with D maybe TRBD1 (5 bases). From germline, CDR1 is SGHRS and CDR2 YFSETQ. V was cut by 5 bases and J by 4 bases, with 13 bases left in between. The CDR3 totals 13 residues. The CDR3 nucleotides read TGCGCCAGCAGGATACCAGGGCGATACGAGCAGTACTTC. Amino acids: CASRIPGRYEQYF.

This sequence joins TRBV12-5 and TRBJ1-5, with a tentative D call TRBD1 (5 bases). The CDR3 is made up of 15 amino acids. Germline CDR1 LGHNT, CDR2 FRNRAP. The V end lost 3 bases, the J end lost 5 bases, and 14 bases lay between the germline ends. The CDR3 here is CASGLSIRGDQPQHF. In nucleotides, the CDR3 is TGTGCTAGTGGTTTAAGCATCCGGGGGGATCAGCCCCAGCATTTT.

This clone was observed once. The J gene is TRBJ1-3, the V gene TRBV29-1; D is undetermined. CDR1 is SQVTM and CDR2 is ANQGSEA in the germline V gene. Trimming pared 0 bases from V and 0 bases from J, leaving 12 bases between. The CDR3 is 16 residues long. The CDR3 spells CSVEDPDTSSGNTIYF. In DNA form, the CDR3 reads TGCAGCGTTGAAGATCCCGATACTAGCTCTGGAAACACCATATATTTT.

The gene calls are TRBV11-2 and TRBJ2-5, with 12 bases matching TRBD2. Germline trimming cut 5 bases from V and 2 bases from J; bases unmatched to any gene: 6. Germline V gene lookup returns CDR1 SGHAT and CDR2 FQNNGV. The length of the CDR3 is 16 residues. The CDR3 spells CASSLGLAGIQETQYF. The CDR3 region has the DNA TGTGCCAGCAGCCTGGGACTAGCGGGCATACAAGAGACCCAGTACTTC. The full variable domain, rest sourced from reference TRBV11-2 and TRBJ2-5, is EAGVAQSPRYKIIEKRQSVAFWCNPISGHATLYWYQQILGQGPKLLIQFQNNGVVDDSQLPKDRFSAERLKGVDSTLKIQPAKLEDSAVYLCASSLGLAGIQETQYFGPGTRLLVL.

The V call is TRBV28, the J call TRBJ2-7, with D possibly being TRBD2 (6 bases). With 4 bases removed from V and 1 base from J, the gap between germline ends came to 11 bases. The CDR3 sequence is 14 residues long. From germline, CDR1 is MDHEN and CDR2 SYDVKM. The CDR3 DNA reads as TGTGCCAGCAGTTGGAGGGCCAGGTCCTACGAGCAGTACTTC. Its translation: CASSWRARSYEQYF.

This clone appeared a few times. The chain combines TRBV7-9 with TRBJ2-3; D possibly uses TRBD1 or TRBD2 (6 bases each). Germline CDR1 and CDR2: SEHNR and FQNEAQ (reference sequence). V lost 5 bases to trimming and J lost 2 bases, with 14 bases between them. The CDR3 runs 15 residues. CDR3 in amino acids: CASSRRGQLTDTQYF. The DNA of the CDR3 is TGTGCCAGCAGCCGGCGGGGACAACTCACAGATACGCAGTATTTT.

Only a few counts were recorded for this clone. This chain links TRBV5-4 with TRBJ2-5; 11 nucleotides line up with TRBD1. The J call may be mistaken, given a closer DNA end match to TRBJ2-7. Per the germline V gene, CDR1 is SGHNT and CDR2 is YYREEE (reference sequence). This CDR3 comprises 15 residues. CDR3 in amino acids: CASSNPGQGAYEQYF. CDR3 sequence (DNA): TGTGCCAGCAGCAACCCGGGACAGGGGGCCTACGAGCAGTACTTC.

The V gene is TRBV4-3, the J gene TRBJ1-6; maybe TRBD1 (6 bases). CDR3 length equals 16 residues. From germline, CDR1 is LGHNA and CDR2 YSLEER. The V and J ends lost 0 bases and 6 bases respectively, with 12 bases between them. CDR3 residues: CASSQDSRGSNSPLHF. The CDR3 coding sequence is TGCGCCAGCAGCCAAGATTCGAGGGGGTCTAATTCACCCCTCCACTTT.

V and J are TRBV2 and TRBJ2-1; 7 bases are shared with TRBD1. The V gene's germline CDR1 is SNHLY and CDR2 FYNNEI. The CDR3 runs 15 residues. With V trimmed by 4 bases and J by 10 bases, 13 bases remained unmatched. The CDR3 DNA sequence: TGTGCCAGCAGTGGCAGGGGGAAGGTTGGTTCGGAGCAGTTCTTC. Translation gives CASSGRGKVGSEQFF.